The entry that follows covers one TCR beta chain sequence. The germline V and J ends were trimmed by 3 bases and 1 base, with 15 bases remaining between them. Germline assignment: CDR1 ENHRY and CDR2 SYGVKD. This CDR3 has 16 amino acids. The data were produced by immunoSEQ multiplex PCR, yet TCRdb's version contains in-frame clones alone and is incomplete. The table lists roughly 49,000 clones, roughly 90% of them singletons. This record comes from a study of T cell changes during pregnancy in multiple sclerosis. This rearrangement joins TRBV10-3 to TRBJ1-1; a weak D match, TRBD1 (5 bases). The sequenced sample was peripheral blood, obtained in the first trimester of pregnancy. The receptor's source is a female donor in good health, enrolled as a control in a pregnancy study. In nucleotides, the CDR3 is TGTGCCATCAGTGAAAGGCAGGGCGGGAGGAACACTGAAGCTTTCTTT. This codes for CAISERQGGRNTEAFF.